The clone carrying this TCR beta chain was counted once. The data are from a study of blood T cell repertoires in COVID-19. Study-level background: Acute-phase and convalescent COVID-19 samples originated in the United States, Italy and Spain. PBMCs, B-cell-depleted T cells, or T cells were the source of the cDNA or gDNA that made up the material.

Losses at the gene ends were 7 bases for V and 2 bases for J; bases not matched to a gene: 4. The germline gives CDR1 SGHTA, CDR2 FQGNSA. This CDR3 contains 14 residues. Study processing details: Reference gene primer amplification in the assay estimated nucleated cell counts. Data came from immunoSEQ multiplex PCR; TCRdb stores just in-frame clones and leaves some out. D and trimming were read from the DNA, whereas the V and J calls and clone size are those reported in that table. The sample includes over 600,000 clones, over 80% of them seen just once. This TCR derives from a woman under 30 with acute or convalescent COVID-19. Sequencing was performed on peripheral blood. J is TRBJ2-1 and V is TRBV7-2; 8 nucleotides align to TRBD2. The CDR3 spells CASTEAGAYNEQFF. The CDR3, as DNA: TGTGCCAGCACTGAAGCGGGAGCCTACAATGAGCAGTTCTTC.